The entry below gives a single TCR beta chain sequence along with its context. Its antigen is not identified. In TCRdb, the 5' RACE reads were re-called with MiXCR into one record per CDR3 protein. The data contain some 230,000 distinct CDR3 sequences, over 5% of them seen just once; the ten biggest clones take up 14% to 15%. Germline CDR1 and CDR2: SSHAT and FNYEAQ (reference sequence). The V end lost 1 base, the J end lost 2 bases, and 6 bases lay between the germline ends. This CDR3 has 15 amino acids. This sample stems from a study of identical twins. Study-level results: Potential partial confounding of zero-insertion analyses by invariant MAIT and iNKT cells was noted.

These sequences were also reported in another study, on T cells expressing NK-cell markers. That paper states: The CD3+CD56-NKG2C+ fraction was also led by these clonotypes in a few donors. What remained unclear was the HCMV specificity of expanded NKG2C+ T cell clones.

This TCR derives from a woman aged 18-30 years in good health. Input material: CD8+ T cells sorted from blood. The chain has TRBV7-7 and TRBJ2-6; no reliable D call. CDR3 region: CASSLGPPGANVLTF. DNA of the CDR3: TGTGCCAGCAGCTTAGGGCCTCCTGGGGCCAACGTCCTGACTTTC.